These 24 T cell receptor beta chains originate from one sample sequenced in a study of vaccination effects on CD4 cells after COVID-19. CD4+ T cells were isolated after around ten days of culture. Each participant was administered two doses of either the BNT162b2 or the mRNA-1273 vaccine. These receptors lack a known antigen. Produced via immunoSEQ multiplex PCR; TCRdb's table is partial and in-frame only. Among 65,000 to 90,000 clones listed, around 70% were seen once. The sequencing used CD4+ T cells from PBMCs cultured without peptide, collected after COVID-19 vaccination. All receptors come from a human donor who received a COVID-19 vaccine.

The genes are TRBV14 and TRBJ2-7; D possibly matches TRBD1 or TRBD2 (6 bases each). The V end lost 2 bases, the J end lost 1 base, and 9 bases lay between the germline ends. Germline V CDR1 and CDR2: SGHDN, FVKESK. The CDR3 extends over 14 amino acids. For the CDR3, the DNA is TGTGCCAGCAGCCAAAGAGGGGGGTCCTACGAGCAGTACGTC. Translating it yields CASSQRGGSYEQYV.

The chain has TRBV7-2 and TRBJ1-1; maybe TRBD1 (6 bases). The V gene's germline CDR1 is SGHTA and CDR2 FQGNSA. The length of the CDR3 is 15 residues. V shed 6 bases and J shed 1 base, with 15 bases lying between them. CDR3 in DNA: TGTGCCAGCAGTCTTACCCCGACAGGGAACACTGAAGCTTTCTTT. Translation: CASSLTPTGNTEAFF. Combining the CDR3 with reference TRBV7-2 and TRBJ1-1 gives the whole variable domain GAGVSQSPSNKVTEKGKDVELRCDPISGHTALYWYRQSLGQGLEFLIYFQGNSAPDKSGLPSDRFSAERTGGSVSTLTIQRTQQEDSAVYLCASSLTPTGNTEAFFGQGTRLTVV.

The chain couples TRBV15 to TRBJ1-5, with D possibly being TRBD1 (5 bases). With 2 bases removed from V and 4 bases from J, the gap between germline ends came to 12 bases. The CDR3 consists of 15 residues. From germline, CDR1 is LNHNV and CDR2 YYDKDF (reference sequence). CDR3 sequence: CATSRSGTGNQPQHF. In DNA, the CDR3 is TGTGCCACCAGCAGATCCGGGACGGGAAATCAGCCCCAGCATTTT.

This clone is medium-sized in the sample. The V gene is TRBV4-1, the J gene TRBJ2-7; D may correspond to TRBD1 or TRBD2 (5 bases each). Germline lookup yields CDR1 MGHRA and CDR2 YSYEKL. The V gene lost 3 bases and the J gene lost 3 bases, with 12 bases spanning the gap. The CDR3 spans 14 residues. CDR3 loop: CASSHPGQVYEQYV. In nucleotides, the CDR3 is TGCGCCAGCAGCCACCCGGGGCAGGTCTACGAGCAGTACGTC.

This clone showed up just once. Its ends do not fully match the called genes, so a read error is possible. The chain has TRBV11-3 and TRBJ2-2, with a possible D match to TRBD2 (5 bases). Germline CDR1 and CDR2: SGHNT and YENEEA. This CDR3 region has 16 residues. CDR3 DNA: TGTGCCAGCAGCCTAGAGGGTACCGCGAACACCGGGGAGCTGTTTTTT. Residues: CASSLEGTANTGELFF.

This chain connects TRBV5-1 to TRBJ1-2; D is unclear. The CDR3 spans 15 residues. Germline V gene lookup returns CDR1 SGHRS and CDR2 YFSETQ. V gave up 4 bases and J gave up 0 bases, with 13 bases separating them. The chain's CDR3 is CASSLSGSSNYGYTF. The CDR3 bases are TGCGCCAGCAGCCTCTCGGGCAGCTCTAACTATGGCTACACCTTC. Supplemented by reference TRBV5-1 and TRBJ1-2, the full variable domain reads KAGVTQTPRYLIKTRGQQVTLSCSPISGHRSVSWYQQTPGQGLQFLFEYFSETQRNKGNFPGRFSGRQFSNSRSEMNVSTLELGDSALYLCASSLSGSSNYGYTFGSGTRLTVV.

This clone has just one count. This chain joins TRBV3-1 (or the pseudogene TRBV3-2) and TRBJ1-4; D is ambiguous. The CDR3 sequence is 12 residues long. V was trimmed by 1 base and J by 9 bases, leaving 6 bases between them. Germline V gene sequence: CDR1 LGHDT, CDR2 YNNKEL (reference sequence). The DNA of the CDR3 is TGTGCCAGCAGCCAAGCCCAGAAAAAACTGTTTTTT. It is translated as CASSQAQKKLFF.

This clone was detected only once. The chain employs TRBV7-2 and TRBJ1-2; D gene uncertain. V was pared by 5 bases and J by 2 bases, with 12 bases between. CDR3 size: 14 residues. Germline CDR1 and CDR2: SGHTA and FQGNSA. The CDR3 region is CASSPTGQNYGYTF. CDR3 in DNA: TGTGCCAGCAGCCCGACCGGGCAGAACTATGGCTACACCTTC.

V is TRBV11-2 and J is TRBJ1-6, with 9 bases fitting TRBD1. Germline V gene data show CDR1 as SGHAT and CDR2 as FQNNGV. V lost 5 bases to trimming and J lost 7 bases; unmatched junction nucleotides: 9. This CDR3 has 16 residues. The CDR3 DNA follows: TGTGCCAGCAGCCCGCCGAGGACAGGGGACAATTCACCCCTCCACTTT. Translated, it gives CASSPPRTGDNSPLHF. Variable domain in full (rest from reference TRBV11-2 and TRBJ1-6): EAGVAQSPRYKIIEKRQSVAFWCNPISGHATLYWYQQILGQGPKLLIQFQNNGVVDDSQLPKDRFSAERLKGVDSTLKIQPAKLEDSAVYLCASSPPRTGDNSPLHFGNGTRLTVT.

This chain uses TRBV6-2 or TRBV6-3 with TRBJ2-7; D not certain. V lost 5 bases and J 3 bases, leaving 20 bases between the germline ends. Per germline, CDR1 MNHEY and CDR2 SVGEGT. This CDR3 is 16 amino acids long. CDR3 in DNA: TGTGCCAGCAGTGCCCCGAGGTCTAGAACCTTCTACGAGCAGTACGTC. It translates to CASSAPRSRTFYEQYV.

The chain employs TRBV27 and TRBJ2-1; the match to TRBD2 covers 13 bases. The CDR3 is 15 residues long. Trimming took 3 bases from V and 6 from J; bases not matched to a gene: 2. The V gene's germline CDR1 is MNHEY and CDR2 SMNVEV (reference sequence). Written as DNA, the CDR3 is TGTGCCAGCAGTTTCGGGACTAGCGGGGTCAATGAGCAGTTCTTC. This translates into CASSFGTSGVNEQFF.

The V and J genes are TRBV6-4 and TRBJ1-2, with 12 bases fitting TRBD1. CDR1 is MRHNA and CDR2 is SNTAGT in the germline V gene. CDR3 length: 16 residues. J was trimmed by 8 bases and V by 5 bases; bases with no gene match: 12. CDR3 sequence (DNA): TGTGCCAGCAGTCCCACCCCGGGACAGGGGGCTAACGGCTACACCTTC. This encodes CASSPTPGQGANGYTF.

The chain has TRBV7-2 and TRBJ1-3; no reliable D call. The CDR3 extends over 16 amino acids. V was pared by 1 base and J by 0 bases, with 10 bases between. Germline CDR1 and CDR2: SGHTA and FQGNSA. The CDR3 reads CASSLDLPLSGNTIYF. In nucleotides, the CDR3 is TGTGCCAGCAGCTTAGATCTCCCTCTCTCTGGAAACACCATATATTTT.

The chain uses TRBV5-1 and TRBJ2-1, with 8 nucleotides matching TRBD2. This CDR3 has 15 amino acids. With 2 bases clipped from V and 4 bases from J, the junction kept 5 bases outside the gene matches. The germline V gene has CDR1 SGHRS and CDR2 YFSETQ. The CDR3 DNA reads as TGCGCCAGCAGCTTAAGCGGGGGAGATTACAATGAGCAGTTCTTC. Translating it yields CASSLSGGDYNEQFF.

The sample holds one count of this clone. The chain carries TRBV7-8 and TRBJ2-2, with 8 bases matching TRBD2. The CDR3 covers 16 residues. The germline gives CDR1 SGHVS, CDR2 FQNEAQ. V was clipped by 2 bases and J by 4 bases; unmatched bases: 6. The CDR3 sequence: CASSLLGGASTGELFF. The CDR3 coding sequence is TGTGCCAGCAGCTTACTCGGGGGGGCCAGCACCGGGGAGCTGTTTTTT.

This sequence joins TRBV29-1 and TRBJ2-2; a weak D match, TRBD1 (5 bases). The CDR3 runs to 14 residues. The germline gives CDR1 SQVTM, CDR2 ANQGSEA. V gave up 5 bases and J gave up 1 base, with 11 bases separating them. The CDR3 spells CSVRRQLNTGELFF. For the CDR3, the DNA is TGCAGCGTTCGGCGACAGTTGAACACCGGGGAGCTGTTTTTT.

The chain carries TRBV2 and TRBJ1-2, with a possible D match to TRBD1 (5 bases). Germline V gene data show CDR1 as SNHLY and CDR2 as FYNNEI. V was clipped by 8 bases and J by 4 bases, with 26 bases between them. The CDR3 extends over 17 amino acids. As DNA, the CDR3 is TGTGCCAGCGGAGGGCCGGCATCGGGGGATCGGGGCTATGGCTACACCTTC. Its protein product is CASGGPASGDRGYGYTF.

The chain couples TRBV29-1 to TRBJ1-1; 9 nucleotides agree with TRBD1. Germline values: CDR1 SQVTM, CDR2 ANQGSEA. This CDR3 has 13 residues. The ends lost 4 bases at V and 5 bases at J; junction bases unmatched: 5. CDR3 sequence: CSVGEDRGTEAFF. The DNA for the CDR3 is TGCAGCGTTGGTGAGGACAGGGGAACTGAAGCTTTCTTT.

The V and J genes are TRBV5-1 and TRBJ1-1, with 10 bases lining up with TRBD1. Looked up from germline, CDR1 is SGHRS and CDR2 is YFSETQ. V shed 4 bases and J 5 bases; nucleotides not matched to a gene: 5. The CDR3 spans 14 residues. CDR3: CASSTTGGATEAFF. In DNA form, the CDR3 reads TGCGCCAGCAGCACGACAGGGGGCGCGACTGAAGCTTTCTTT.

The rearrangement links TRBV18 to TRBJ2-7, with D perhaps TRBD2 (5 bases). Germline CDR1 KGHSH, CDR2 LQKENI. This CDR3 has 13 residues. Deletions cut 3 bases from V and 2 bases from J, with 8 bases between. CDR3 sequence (DNA): TGTGCCAGCTCACCCGGGGTCACCTACGAGCAGTACGTC. Translation gives CASSPGVTYEQYV.

This rearrangement joins TRBV5-1 to TRBJ1-3; D is undetermined. V gave up 5 bases and J gave up 2 bases, with 11 bases separating them. Germline CDR1 reads SGHRS; CDR2 reads YFSETQ. The CDR3 has 14 amino acids. CDR3 amino acids: CASSPAGAGNTIYF. The CDR3 region has the DNA TGCGCCAGCAGTCCTGCCGGGGCTGGAAACACCATATATTTT.

The CDR3: CASSPGTSGDTQYF. CDR3 DNA: TGTGCCAGCAGCCCGGGGACTAGCGGGGATACGCAGTATTTT. The rearrangement links TRBV7-2 to TRBJ2-3; 12 bases align to TRBD2. Germline assignment: CDR1 SGHTA and CDR2 FQGNSA. The length of the CDR3 is 14 residues. Trimming at V came to 5 bases and at J to 6 bases, leaving 3 bases not matched to a gene.

This rearrangement joins TRBV9 to TRBJ1-2, with TRBD1 matching over 10 bases. V lost 4 bases and J lost 4; bases outside the gene matches: 7. The germline gives CDR1 SGDLS, CDR2 YYNGEE. CDR3 length equals 15 residues. CDR3 residues: CASSKTGTGVYGYTF. The CDR3 DNA reads TGTGCCAGCAGCAAGACCGGGACAGGGGTCTATGGCTACACCTTC. Looking up the rest from reference TRBV9 and TRBJ1-2 gives the full variable domain: DSGVTQTPKHLITATGQRVTLRCSPRSGDLSVYWYQQSLDQGLQFLIQYYNGEERAKGNILERFSAQQFPDLHSELNLSSLELGDSALYFCASSKTGTGVYGYTFGSGTRLTVV.

The chain couples TRBV6-5 to TRBJ2-6; D is undetermined. Trimming took off 7 bases at V and 0 bases at J, with 7 bases between the two ends. CDR1 MNHEY and CDR2 SVGAGI come from the germline V gene. The CDR3 is 14 residues long. CDR3 protein: CASTRNSGANVLTF. CDR3 nucleotides: TGTGCCAGCACTCGGAACTCTGGGGCCAACGTCCTGACTTTC.